The 29 T cell receptor beta chains listed next were all sequenced from one sample in a study of shared clonotypes between healthy human individuals. Here immunoSEQ multiplex PCR was the method, and the copy in TCRdb shows in-frame clones only, minus some. The sample carries about 1 million clones, around 74% recorded once. Sequencing input: memory CD4+ T cells sorted from blood. Regarding subset: CD45RA-negative fraction. The receptors here all came from a man between 18 and 29 years old in good health.

This chain connects TRBV6-5 to TRBJ1-2, with D possibly TRBD1 on 5 matching bases. Trimming removed 4 bases from V and 5 bases from J, with 8 bases in between. CDR1 is MNHEY and CDR2 is SVGAGI in the germline V gene. The CDR3 length is 12 residues. The CDR3 coding sequence is TGTGCCAGCAGTTCAGCAGGGTATGGCTACACCTTC. This gives the protein CASSSAGYGYTF.

J is TRBJ1-1 and V is TRBV6-1; D unclear. Trimming pared 7 bases from V and 8 bases from J, leaving 17 bases between. The length of the CDR3 is 13 residues. Germline lookup yields CDR1 MNHNS and CDR2 SASEGT. The CDR3, as DNA: TGTGCCAGCACCCGTCAATCTGCGTCAGAAGCTTTCTTT. The encoded protein is CASTRQSASEAFF.

This CDR3 reads CASTREAGLRETQYF. CDR3 sequence (DNA): TGCGCCAGCACCCGGGAGGCAGGGCTGCGGGAGACCCAGTACTTC. The J gene is TRBJ2-5, the V gene TRBV5-1; 7 positions match TRBD2. Germline V gives CDR1 SGHRS, CDR2 YFSETQ. This CDR3 has 15 residues. Germline trimming cut 6 bases from V and 5 bases from J; bases unmatched to any gene: 13.

This clone was seen a handful of times. The CDR3 DNA reads TGCGCCAGCAGCTTGAGTATAGCGGCACAGGGTGGTGAAGCTTTCTTT. As protein: CASSLSIAAQGGEAFF. The chain links TRBV5-1 to TRBJ1-1; D possibly corresponds to TRBD1 (6 bases). V lost 1 base and J 7 bases, leaving 20 bases between the germline ends. CDR1 is SGHRS, CDR2 YFSETQ, per germline. The CDR3 runs 16 residues.

V is TRBV20-1 and J is TRBJ2-7; D might be TRBD2 (5 bases). The germline V gene encodes CDR1 DFQATT and CDR2 SNEGSKA (reference sequence). This CDR3 has 11 residues. The V end was cut by 5 bases, the J end by 2 bases, with 7 bases between. The DNA of the CDR3 is TGCAGTGCTTTTAGCGCCTACGAGCAGTACTTC. Translating gives CSAFSAYEQYF.

This clone was seen more than once but under ten times. The V gene is TRBV9, the J gene TRBJ2-2; TRBD1 might be the D (5 bases). The CDR3 spans 18 residues. V dropped 1 base and J dropped 5 bases, with 21 bases sitting between them. Germline loops: CDR1 SGDLS, CDR2 YYNGEE. CDR3 in amino acids: CASSVTAWQGRGTGELFF. The CDR3 DNA sequence: TGTGCCAGCAGCGTAACCGCCTGGCAGGGTAGGGGAACCGGGGAGCTGTTTTTT.

The chain uses TRBV30 and TRBJ1-5, with 8 bases aligning to TRBD1. Looked up from germline, CDR1 is GTSNPN and CDR2 is SVGIG (reference sequence). The CDR3 loop spans 14 amino acids. V was pared by 5 bases and J by 6 bases, with 9 bases of the junction left unmatched. CDR3 DNA: TGTGCCTGGGGGACCTCAGGGGGCGGTCAGCCCCAGCATTTT. Its translation is CAWGTSGGGQPQHF.

This clone was seen a handful of times. The chain is built from TRBV14 and TRBJ2-5, with 8 bases lining up with TRBD1. This CDR3 region has 16 residues. Germline V gene data show CDR1 as SGHDN and CDR2 as FVKESK. V was clipped by 1 base and J by 5 bases; unmatched bases: 9. The CDR3 bases are TGTGCCAGCAGCCAAGGACGGGCAGGGGGCCATGAGACCCAGTACTTC. Amino acids: CASSQGRAGGHETQYF.

The J gene is TRBJ1-1, the V gene TRBV11-2; D gene ambiguous. There are 11 residues in the CDR3. With 1 base removed from V and 11 bases from J, the gap between germline ends came to 8 bases. CDR1 and CDR2 from the germline V gene are SGHAT and FQNNGV. The CDR3 region has the DNA TGTGCCAGCAGCTTAGGGGTGGGTGCTTTCTTT. Its translation: CASSLGVGAFF.

The rearrangement uses TRBV19 and TRBJ2-3; the D gene could be TRBD1 or TRBD2 (6 bases each). This CDR3 comprises 17 residues. Germline lookup yields CDR1 LNHDA and CDR2 SQIVND (reference sequence). V lost 6 bases, J lost 0 bases, and 19 bases lay in between. The CDR3 protein is CASSVGGWGRSTDTQYF. CDR3 coding DNA: TGTGCCAGTAGCGTAGGGGGGTGGGGCCGTAGCACAGATACGCAGTATTTT.

This chain uses TRBV5-1 with TRBJ1-1; D is possibly TRBD1 (5 bases). Germline V lookup: CDR1 SGHRS, CDR2 YFSETQ. Trimming left V 0 bases short and J 4 bases short, with 7 bases between. The CDR3 has 13 amino acids. In DNA, the CDR3 is TGCGCCAGCAGCTTGGAGGGGCTCACTGAAGCTTTCTTT. Translating it yields CASSLEGLTEAFF.

The chain combines TRBV7-3 with TRBJ1-2, with 7 bases identical to TRBD1. Germline V lookup: CDR1 SGHTA, CDR2 FQGTGA. The CDR3 has 13 residues. After removal of 5 bases from V and 7 bases from J, the junction contained 7 bases not matched to a gene. The CDR3 reads CASSPRQGGGYTF. In DNA, the CDR3 is TGTGCCAGCAGCCCTCGACAGGGAGGTGGCTACACCTTC. The entire variable domain, with the rest obtained from reference TRBV7-3 and TRBJ1-2, is as follows: GAGVSQTPSNKVTEKGKYVELRCDPISGHTALYWYRQSLGQGPEFLIYFQGTGAADDSGLPNDRFFAVRPEGSVSTLKIQRTERGDSAVYLCASSPRQGGGYTFGSGTRLTVV.

This clone was detected only a few times. The chain uses TRBV11-2 and TRBJ2-7; D is perhaps TRBD2 (5 bases). With 0 bases removed from V and 2 bases from J, the gap between germline ends came to 11 bases. The V gene's germline CDR1 is SGHAT and CDR2 FQNNGV. There are 15 residues in the CDR3. The CDR3 DNA follows: TGTGCCAGCAGCTTAGAAATCGGGGTTACCTACGAGCAGTACTTC. Translation gives CASSLEIGVTYEQYF.

With respect to this clone: This same CDR3 is encoded by further DNA sequences in the sample. The chain combines TRBV10-3 with TRBJ1-1; the D gene is possibly TRBD1 (5 bases). The CDR3 totals 15 residues. The germline V gene encodes CDR1 ENHRY and CDR2 SYGVKD. The V end was cut by 0 bases, the J end by 1 base, with 9 bases between. The CDR3 coding sequence is TGTGCCATCAGTGAGTCGGCCGGGGGGAACACTGAAGCTTTCTTT. As protein: CAISESAGGNTEAFF.

CDR3 region: CASTLGTAQETQYF. In DNA form, the CDR3 reads TGTGCCAGCACTTTAGGGACAGCCCAAGAGACCCAGTACTTC. V is TRBV2 and J is TRBJ2-5, with TRBD1 identical over 7 bases. This CDR3 spans 14 amino acids. The germline V gene has CDR1 SNHLY and CDR2 FYNNEI. J gave up 1 base and V 7 bases, and 6 bases lay outside the gene matches.

This rearrangement joins TRBV6-5 to TRBJ1-5; D is undetermined. Trimming left V 4 bases short and J 6 bases short, with 13 bases between. Germline CDR1 reads MNHEY; CDR2 reads SVGAGI. The CDR3 has 14 residues. The CDR3 DNA reads as TGTGCCAGCAGTTTGCGGACCGGGAGTCAGCCCCAGCATTTT. Protein sequence: CASSLRTGSQPQHF.

The rearrangement joins TRBV5-1 to TRBJ2-5; perhaps TRBD1 as D (6 bases). CDR3 length: 13 residues. Germline CDR1 is SGHRS and CDR2 is YFSETQ. The V gene lost 6 bases and the J gene lost 5 bases, with 14 bases spanning the gap. CDR3 nucleotides: TGCGCCAGCACCCAACAGGGTTGGGAGACCCAGTACTTC. This gives the protein CASTQQGWETQYF.

V gene TRBV11-3 combines with J gene TRBJ2-2; D not resolved. Germline lookup yields CDR1 SGHNT and CDR2 YENEEA. V lost 4 bases to trimming and J lost 3 bases, with 15 bases between them. CDR3 length equals 16 residues. The CDR3 protein is CASSSRVGWDTGELFF. The DNA of the CDR3 is TGTGCCAGCAGCTCCCGAGTAGGATGGGACACCGGGGAGCTGTTTTTT.

V and J are TRBV11-2 and TRBJ2-1, with TRBD2 matching 13 bases. V gave up 0 bases and J gave up 5 bases; unmatched junction bases: 7. CDR1 is SGHAT, CDR2 FQNNGV, per germline. This CDR3 has 18 residues. The CDR3 sequence is CASSLDWTSGRPHNEQFF. The CDR3 DNA follows: TGTGCCAGCAGCTTAGATTGGACTAGCGGGAGACCTCACAATGAGCAGTTCTTC. The full variable domain, rest sourced from reference TRBV11-2 and TRBJ2-1, is EAGVAQSPRYKIIEKRQSVAFWCNPISGHATLYWYQQILGQGPKLLIQFQNNGVVDDSQLPKDRFSAERLKGVDSTLKIQPAKLEDSAVYLCASSLDWTSGRPHNEQFFGPGTRLTVL.

This clone was counted a few times. This rearrangement joins TRBV30 to TRBJ1-2, with no clear D. V shed 2 bases and J shed 8 bases, with 12 bases lying between them. CDR3 size: 12 residues. In germline, CDR1 is GTSNPN, CDR2 SVGIG (reference sequence). The CDR3 reads CAWSRRISGYTF. CDR3 DNA sequence: TGTGCCTGGAGTAGAAGGATAAGCGGCTACACCTTC.

J is TRBJ2-7 and V is TRBV5-4, with TRBD2 as a possible D gene (6 bases). With 2 bases removed from V and 0 bases from J, the gap between germline ends came to 21 bases. The CDR3 totals 18 residues. Germline values: CDR1 SGHNT, CDR2 YYREEE (reference sequence). The CDR3 region has the DNA TGTGCCAGCAGCTTACAGCTAACTTGGACTACGAGCTCCTACGAGCAGTACTTC. Translating gives CASSLQLTWTTSSYEQYF.

The genes are TRBV12-5 and TRBJ2-3; 7 bases align to TRBD2. Per germline, CDR1 LGHNT and CDR2 FRNRAP. J lost 6 bases, V lost 1 base, and 7 bases had no gene match. The CDR3 has 15 residues. The CDR3 DNA sequence: TGTGCTAGTGGTTTGGGCCTGTTACTAGCGGATACGCAGTATTTT. Its translation is CASGLGLLLADTQYF.

This chain joins TRBV5-1 and TRBJ1-1, with D tentatively TRBD1 (6 bases). The germline gives CDR1 SGHRS, CDR2 YFSETQ. The V and J ends lost 4 bases and 5 bases respectively, with 18 bases between them. The CDR3 sequence is 15 residues long. CDR3 sequence (DNA): TGCGCCAGCAGCCCCGCGGGGGCAAGGGGGACTGAAGCTTTCTTT. It is translated as CASSPAGARGTEAFF.

The chain has TRBV10-3 and TRBJ2-7; tentatively, D is TRBD2 (5 bases). Trimming removed 3 bases from V and 2 bases from J, with 11 bases in between. Germline CDR1 reads ENHRY; CDR2 reads SYGVKD. The CDR3 covers 14 residues. This CDR3 is CAISDEGRAYEQYF. CDR3 bases: TGTGCCATCAGTGATGAGGGAAGGGCCTACGAGCAGTACTTC.

In this sample, this clone turned up a few times. The rearrangement links TRBV30 to TRBJ1-1, with TRBD1 matching 7 bases. Germline CDR1 is GTSNPN and CDR2 is SVGIG (reference sequence). The CDR3 loop spans 14 amino acids. V was clipped by 4 bases and J by 1 base; unmatched bases: 6. CDR3 in amino acids: CAWNLGQQNTEAFF. CDR3 nucleotides: TGTGCCTGGAACTTGGGACAGCAGAACACTGAAGCTTTCTTT.

The chain links TRBV19 to TRBJ1-2, with D tentatively TRBD1 (5 bases). Trimming removed 5 bases at V and 4 bases at J, with 14 bases between. There are 14 residues in the CDR3. The germline CDR1 and CDR2 sequences are LNHDA and SQIVND (reference sequence). DNA of the CDR3: TGTGCCAGTAGTCCGACAGCCCCTTCCTATGGCTACACCTTC. It specifies CASSPTAPSYGYTF. Supplemented by reference TRBV19 and TRBJ1-2, the full variable domain reads DGGITQSPKYLFRKEGQNVTLSCEQNLNHDAMYWYRQDPGQGLRLIYYSQIVNDFQKGDIAEGYSVSREKKESFPLTVTSAQKNPTAFYLCASSPTAPSYGYTFGSGTRLTVV.

The rearrangement uses TRBV29-1 and TRBJ2-7; D is unresolved. V lost 5 bases and J lost 3, with 8 bases in between. Germline CDR1 is SQVTM and CDR2 is ANQGSEA. This CDR3 is built from 11 residues. CDR3 in amino acids: CSVTRNYEQYF. The CDR3 region has the DNA TGCAGCGTTACCAGAAACTACGAGCAGTACTTC.

V and J are TRBV28 and TRBJ1-6, with TRBD1 identical over 8 bases. The germline CDR1 and CDR2 sequences are MDHEN and SYDVKM. J gave up 0 bases and V 4 bases, and 2 bases lay outside the gene matches. The CDR3 loop spans 16 amino acids. CDR3 DNA sequence: TGTGCCAGCAGTTCTGACAGGGGCTCCTATAATTCACCCCTCCACTTT. Translated, it gives CASSSDRGSYNSPLHF.

V is TRBV29-1 and J is TRBJ2-5; 9 bases agree with TRBD1. Germline CDR1 is SQVTM and CDR2 is ANQGSEA. The CDR3 is 13 residues long. After removal of 7 bases from V and 8 bases from J, the junction contained 11 bases not matched to a gene. The CDR3 loop reads CSGGDRDRFTQYF. The CDR3, as DNA: TGCAGCGGAGGGGACAGGGACCGCTTTACCCAGTACTTC.